These 14 T cell receptor beta chains came from one sample sequenced in a study of shared clonotypes between healthy human individuals. Sequencing used immunoSEQ multiplex PCR; TCRdb keeps in-frame clones, though not all of them. The top ten clones hold roughly 0.36% of a sample with 2 million to 3 million clones, approximately 94% of them seen once. The sequenced sample consisted of naive CD4+ T cells from PBMCs. Subset defined: CD45RA+ positively selected. The receptors were sampled from a man younger than 30 in good health. Some clones in this sample may be carry-over from other donors' samples.

The rearrangement links TRBV5-1 to TRBJ2-3, with D unclear. Germline CDR1 and CDR2: SGHRS and YFSETQ. V was pared by 0 bases and J by 4 bases, with 6 bases between. The CDR3 is 13 amino acids. For the CDR3, the DNA is TGCGCCAGCAGCTTGGAGCCATCAGATACGCAGTATTTT. It specifies CASSLEPSDTQYF. Complete variable domain (other parts from reference TRBV5-1 and TRBJ2-3): KAGVTQTPRYLIKTRGQQVTLSCSPISGHRSVSWYQQTPGQGLQFLFEYFSETQRNKGNFPGRFSGRQFSNSRSEMNVSTLELGDSALYLCASSLEPSDTQYFGPGTRLTVL.

This sequence joins TRBV28 and TRBJ2-2; 9 nucleotides align to TRBD1. The V gene end was trimmed by 8 bases and the J gene end by 3 bases; junction bases not matched to a gene: 1. This CDR3 contains 13 residues. Germline assignment: CDR1 MDHEN and CDR2 SYDVKM. This chain's CDR3 is CASDRGDTGELFF. The CDR3 region has the DNA TGTGCCAGCGACAGGGGGGACACCGGGGAGCTGTTTTTT.

The chain couples TRBV9 to TRBJ2-2; D not certain. The CDR3 length is 13 residues. Trimming removed 3 bases at V and 6 bases at J, with 9 bases between. Germline values: CDR1 SGDLS, CDR2 YYNGEE. In DNA form, the CDR3 reads TGTGCCAGCAGCGCCGACCCAGCCGGGGAGCTGTTTTTT. As protein: CASSADPAGELFF.

This chain joins TRBV18 and TRBJ2-5; TRBD2 agrees at 9 bases. Germline V gene data show CDR1 as KGHSH and CDR2 as LQKENI. The CDR3 is 15 amino acids. After removal of 5 bases from V and 2 bases from J, the junction contained 6 bases not matched to a gene. The CDR3 spells CASSDRLAAQETQYF. The DNA for the CDR3 is TGTGCCAGCTCAGACCGACTAGCGGCGCAAGAGACCCAGTACTTC.

The chain is built from TRBV7-8 and TRBJ2-2; D could derive from TRBD1 or TRBD2 (5 bases each). CDR3 size: 16 residues. Germline assignment: CDR1 SGHVS and CDR2 FQNEAQ. Trimming pared 4 bases from V and 6 bases from J, leaving 18 bases between. CDR3 nucleotides: TGTGCCAGCAGCTCCCCCACGGGACGGCCATCCGGGGAGCTGTTTTTT. This encodes CASSSPTGRPSGELFF.

The chain carries TRBV7-8 and TRBJ2-1; 13 nucleotides agree with TRBD2. CDR3 length: 17 residues. Germline V gene sequence: CDR1 SGHVS, CDR2 FQNEAQ. Losses at the gene ends were 1 base for V and 8 bases for J; bases not matched to a gene: 8. As DNA, the CDR3 is TGTGCCAGCAGCTTAGACCTACTAGCGGGAGGGGTAGATGAGCAGTTCTTC. Protein product: CASSLDLLAGGVDEQFF.

The rearrangement uses TRBV5-1 and TRBJ2-3; TRBD2 agrees at 13 bases. Looked up from germline, CDR1 is SGHRS and CDR2 is YFSETQ. With 5 bases clipped from V and 2 bases from J, the junction kept 8 bases outside the gene matches. The CDR3 totals 17 residues. The CDR3 here is CASREPGLAGYTDTQYF. The CDR3 DNA is TGCGCCAGCAGGGAACCGGGACTAGCGGGATACACAGATACGCAGTATTTT. The variable domain in full, completed from reference TRBV5-1 and TRBJ2-3, reads KAGVTQTPRYLIKTRGQQVTLSCSPISGHRSVSWYQQTPGQGLQFLFEYFSETQRNKGNFPGRFSGRQFSNSRSEMNVSTLELGDSALYLCASREPGLAGYTDTQYFGPGTRLTVL.

CDR3 DNA sequence: TGCAGTGCTACTAGACGGGGCCCCCAGTACTTC. Protein product: CSATRRGPQYF. The gene calls are TRBV20-1 and TRBJ2-7; the D gene could be TRBD1 or TRBD2 (5 bases each). This CDR3 is built from 11 residues. V gave up 4 bases and J gave up 10 bases, with 14 bases separating them. Per germline, CDR1 DFQATT and CDR2 SNEGSKA (reference sequence).

The chain combines TRBV4-2 with TRBJ2-7; 10 nucleotides line up with TRBD2. Germline V CDR1 and CDR2: LGHNA, YNFKEQ. The CDR3 is 15 residues long. Unmatched junction bases numbered 2, after V lost 0 bases and J lost 3 bases. CDR3 amino acids: CASSQDLAGVYEQYF. The CDR3 DNA sequence: TGTGCCAGCAGCCAAGATCTAGCGGGAGTCTACGAGCAGTACTTC.

This clone was seen once. The chain joins TRBV7-9 to TRBJ2-7; D ambiguous. This CDR3 contains 11 residues. Germline V gene lookup returns CDR1 SEHNR and CDR2 FQNEAQ (reference sequence). Trimming took off 4 bases at V and 6 bases at J, with 7 bases between the two ends. CDR3 bases: TGTGCCAGCAGCTCCTCCCCCGAGCAGTACTTC. Its translation is CASSSSPEQYF. Full variable domain (missing parts from reference TRBV7-9 and TRBJ2-7): DTGVSQNPRHKITKRGQNVTFRCDPISEHNRLYWYRQTLGQGPEFLTYFQNEAQLEKSRLLSDRFSAERPKGSFSTLEIQRTEQGDSAMYLCASSSSPEQYFGPGTRLTVT.

CDR3 DNA sequence: TGTGCCAGCAGTCGGGCCACAGGGGCTTATCTAACCTGGGACACTGAAGCTTTCTTT. Translation: CASSRATGAYLTWDTEAFF. V and J are TRBV11-1 and TRBJ1-1; TRBD1 matches at 7 bases. The CDR3 loop spans 19 amino acids. Looked up from germline, CDR1 is SGHAT and CDR2 is FQDESV (reference sequence). V shed 6 bases, J shed 3 bases, and the junction held 22 bases outside the gene matches.

CDR3 sequence (DNA): TGTGCCAGCAGCTTGGTTGTGGCGGGTACAGATACGCAGTATTTT. The encoded protein is CASSLVVAGTDTQYF. This chain connects TRBV5-6 to TRBJ2-3; D is possibly TRBD2 (5 bases). Trimming left V 0 bases short and J 3 bases short, with 11 bases between. This CDR3 is built from 15 residues. Germline-derived CDR1 and CDR2 are SGHDT and YYEEEE.

CDR3: CASSLAGTGGGIQYF. CDR3 bases: TGTGCCAGCAGCTTAGCTGGTACAGGGGGCGGCATTCAGTACTTC. The chain has TRBV7-8 and TRBJ2-4, with 9 bases identical to TRBD1. This CDR3 comprises 15 residues. Germline V gene lookup returns CDR1 SGHVS and CDR2 FQNEAQ. With V trimmed by 0 bases and J by 9 bases, 6 bases remained unmatched. The variable domain in full, with the rest retrieved from reference TRBV7-8 and TRBJ2-4, is GAGVSQSPRYKVAKRGQDVALRCDPISGHVSLFWYQQALGQGPEFLTYFQNEAQLDKSGLPSDRFFAERPEGSVSTLKIQRTQQEDSAVYLCASSLAGTGGGIQYFGAGTRLSVL.

The chain carries TRBV27 and TRBJ2-7; TRBD1 agrees at 9 bases. V was clipped by 5 bases and J by 7 bases; unmatched bases: 6. The CDR3 contains 13 residues. The V gene's germline CDR1 is MNHEY and CDR2 SMNVEV (reference sequence). The CDR3 DNA follows: TGTGCCAGCAGTCCGACAGGGGGTTGGGAGCAGTACTTC. Translated, it gives CASSPTGGWEQYF.